A selection of T cell receptor beta chains follows, all from one sample in a study of T-cell reconstitution after alpha-beta-depleted transplantation in children. TCRdb reprocessed the PCR reads via MiXCR and lists one record per CDR3 protein. The sample lists roughly 500,000 distinct CDR3 sequences, about 16% occurring once. The sample consisted of PBMCs from the stem cell graft donor, taken from the stem cell graft. These receptors were obtained from a human donor who donated a stem cell graft to a child with acute lymphoblastic leukemia. Both conserved end residues are part of each CDR3. A D gene is named only where the DNA matches it firmly. Only part of the rows carry a size: once, few, many, or a class if the clone is expanded.

size: few; J: TRBJ1-4; V: TRBV12-3/TRBV12-4; D: -; length: 16; CDR3: CASSLALRGTNEKLFF; DNA: TGTGCCAGCAGTTTAGCGCTGCGGGGTACTAATGAAAAACTGTTTTTT
size: few; J: TRBJ2-1; V: TRBV5-5; D: TRBD2; length: 18; CDR3: CASSLRRSGIVVSHEQFF; DNA: TGTGCCAGCAGCTTGAGGCGTAGCGGGATTGTTGTATCCCATGAGCAGTTCTTC
size: few; J: TRBJ1-2; V: TRBV4-1; D: -; length: 15; CDR3: CASSLIRGGDYGYTF; DNA: TGCGCCAGCAGCCTCATACGGGGAGGGGACTATGGCTACACCTTC
size: many; J: TRBJ2-3; V: TRBV6-4; D: TRBD1; length: 14; CDR3: CASSDSTGGDTQYF; DNA: TGTGCCAGCAGTGACTCGACAGGGGGAGATACGCAGTATTTT
size: -; J: TRBJ2-1; V: TRBV6-5; D: -; length: 17; CDR3: CASSYPLVRDSYNEQFF; DNA: TGTGCCAGCAGTTACCCCCTAGTAAGGGACTCCTACAATGAGCAGTTCTTC
size: -; J: TRBJ2-7; V: TRBV12-3/TRBV12-4; D: -; length: 14; CDR3: CASSLTGPHYEQYF; DNA: TGTGCCAGCAGTTTAACAGGGCCCCACTACGAGCAGTACTTC
size: -; J: TRBJ1-4; V: TRBV11-1; D: -; length: 12; CDR3: CASSLPDEKVFF; DNA: TGTGCCAGCAGCTTACCCGATGAAAAAGTGTTTTTT
size: -; J: TRBJ1-2; V: TRBV5-6; D: -; length: 14; CDR3: CASLPRGLPRGYTF; DNA: TGTGCCAGCCTCCCCAGAGGCCTACCGAGAGGCTACACCTTC
size: many; J: TRBJ1-2; V: TRBV7-8; D: -; length: 15; CDR3: CASSLGASPSYGYTF; DNA: TGTGCCAGCAGCTTAGGGGCCAGCCCCAGCTATGGCTACACCTTC
size: few; J: TRBJ2-7; V: TRBV12-3/TRBV12-4; D: -; length: 14; CDR3: CASSAGFHGYEQYF; DNA: TGTGCCAGCAGTGCAGGGTTCCATGGGTACGAGCAGTACTTC
size: -; J: TRBJ2-1; V: TRBV3-1; D: TRBD1; length: 16; CDR3: CASSPLTTTGVNEQFF; DNA: TGTGCCAGCAGCCCCCTTACCACGACAGGGGTGAACGAGCAGTTCTTC
size: -; J: TRBJ2-5; V: TRBV25-1; D: TRBD1; length: 16; CDR3: CASSDSLGTGAETQYF; DNA: TGTGCCAGCAGTGATTCCCTCGGGACAGGGGCGGAGACCCAGTACTTC
size: -; J: TRBJ2-7; V: TRBV7-2; D: TRBD2; length: 14; CDR3: CASTHAGGSYEQYF; DNA: TGTGCCAGCACCCACGCGGGGGGGTCCTACGAGCAGTACTTC
size: -; J: TRBJ2-2; V: TRBV29-1; D: -; length: 13; CDR3: CSVRDWQTGELFF; DNA: TGCAGCGTACGGGACTGGCAGACCGGGGAGCTGTTTTTT
size: -; J: TRBJ1-2; V: TRBV5-1; D: -; length: 12; CDR3: CASSSTRYGYTF; DNA: TGCGCCAGCAGCTCTACGCGGTATGGCTACACCTTC
size: -; J: TRBJ2-3; V: TRBV30; D: -; length: 14; CDR3: CAWDHGLTQNTQYF; DNA: TGTGCCTGGGACCATGGACTAACGCAGAATACGCAGTATTTT
size: once; J: TRBJ2-1; V: TRBV7-9; D: TRBD1; length: 15; CDR3: CASSQGQGDINEQFF; DNA: TGTGCCAGCAGCCAGGGACAGGGAGATATCAATGAGCAGTTCTTC
size: few; J: TRBJ1-1; V: TRBV5-5; D: -; length: 15; CDR3: CASSLALAVKHEAFF; DNA: TGTGCCAGCAGCTTGGCCCTGGCAGTTAAGCATGAAGCTTTCTTT
size: -; J: TRBJ2-7; V: TRBV7-2; D: TRBD2; length: 15; CDR3: CASSLRTSGRYEQYF; DNA: TGTGCCAGCAGCTTACGTACTAGCGGGAGGTATGAGCAGTACTTC
size: few; J: TRBJ1-1; V: TRBV9; D: -; length: 15; CDR3: CASSPPLRVSAEAFF; DNA: TGTGCCAGCAGCCCGCCCCTAAGGGTGTCGGCTGAAGCTTTCTTT
size: few; J: TRBJ1-5; V: TRBV6-7; D: -; length: 16; CDR3: CASSYSKYQANQPQHF; DNA: TGTGCCAGCAGTTACTCGAAGTACCAGGCGAATCAGCCCCAGCATTTT
size: few; J: TRBJ1-4; V: TRBV10-3; D: -; length: 16; CDR3: CAISARGATENEKLFF; DNA: TGTGCCATCAGTGCGCGGGGGGCTACGGAGAATGAAAAACTGTTTTTT
size: -; J: TRBJ1-1; V: TRBV7-9; D: -; length: 15; CDR3: CASSLAVGIKTEAFF; DNA: TGTGCCAGCAGCTTAGCGGTGGGGATTAAGACTGAAGCTTTCTTT
size: few; J: TRBJ2-7; V: TRBV15; D: TRBD1; length: 13; CDR3: CATRDRGFNEQYF; DNA: TGTGCCACCCGGGACAGGGGGTTTAACGAGCAGTACTTC
size: -; J: TRBJ2-7; V: TRBV3-1; D: TRBD2; length: 13; CDR3: CASGLAVSYEQYF; DNA: TGTGCCAGCGGACTAGCGGTCTCCTACGAGCAGTACTTC
size: -; J: TRBJ2-5; V: TRBV15; D: TRBD2; length: 15; CDR3: CATSSLAGEQEPQYF; DNA: TGTGCCACCAGCAGTCTAGCGGGGGAACAAGAGCCCCAGTACTTC